These T cell receptor beta chains were read from a single sample in a study of blood T cell repertoires in COVID-19. Profiling relied on immunoSEQ multiplex PCR, and the TCRdb table lists in-frame clones only, not all of them. Of about 240,000 clones listed, around 83% were seen once; the top ten hold about 2%. The sequenced material came from peripheral blood. The receptors derive from a man aged 25 to 45 who had recovered from COVID-19. Each CDR3 is given with its conserved first and last residue. Fields, in order: D gene, clone size, V gene, J gene, CDR3 DNA, CDR3 protein. The D gene is left open where the match is weak. Rows may omit the clone size; those that give it use once, few, many or a size class.

>.|.|TRBV9|TRBJ2-5
TGTGCCAGCAGCGTAGGAGATGCAGGGCGGGGAGAGACCCAGTACTTC
CASSVGDAGRGETQYF
>.|.|TRBV4-1|TRBJ2-2
TGCGCCAGCAGCCAAGATATAAGCCCTACCGGGGAGCTGTTTTTT
CASSQDISPTGELFF
>TRBD1|.|TRBV5-1|TRBJ1-2
TGCGCCAGCAGCGCGGACAGGCCCGGAGGTGGCTACACCTTC
CASSADRPGGGYTF
>TRBD2|.|TRBV15|TRBJ2-1
TGTGCCACCAGCAGAGATCGTCGGGTAACTAGCGGGGCCAAATACAATGAGCAGTTCTTC
CATSRDRRVTSGAKYNEQFF
>.|.|TRBV2|TRBJ1-4
TGTGCCAGCATGCGAGCAACTAATGAAAAACTGTTTTTT
CASMRATNEKLFF
>TRBD2|.|TRBV29-1|TRBJ2-3
TGCAGCGTTGAGGGACTAGCGACAGATACGCAGTATTTT
CSVEGLATDTQYF
>TRBD1|many|TRBV18|TRBJ1-6
TGTGCCAGCTCACCGGGACAGGGGGTACTTGGTTCACCCCTCCACTTT
CASSPGQGVLGSPLHF
>.|.|TRBV10-3|TRBJ2-7
TGTGCCATCGGGCGGGCAGAATACGAGCAGTACTTC
CAIGRAEYEQYF
>TRBD1|.|TRBV3-1/TRBV3-2|TRBJ1-3
TGTGCCAGCAGCAACGACAGGGTTTACTCTGGAAACACCATATATTTT
CASSNDRVYSGNTIYF
>.|once|TRBV25-1|TRBJ2-3
TGTGCCACCGCCCTTGCGGATACGCAGTATTTT
CATALADTQYF
>.|.|TRBV28|TRBJ1-1
TGTGCCAGCAGTTTTTCCGGGGGTATGAACACTGAAGCTTTCTTT
CASSFSGGMNTEAFF
>TRBD1|.|TRBV28|TRBJ2-1
TGTGCCAGCACCTTAGGGGGGGCCGGGACAGGGAGATACAATGAGCAGTTCTTC
CASTLGGAGTGRYNEQFF
>.|.|TRBV27|TRBJ2-3
TGTGCCAGCAGTCTCTTACAGGGGCGCAACCGGGACTCTAGCGTCTTCGTTACAGATACGCAGTATTTT
CASSLLQGRNRDSSVFVTDTQYF
>.|.|TRBV7-6|TRBJ2-5
TGTGCCAGCTGCCCGGGGGGCGGGGGCCAAGAGACCCAGTACTTC
CASCPGGGGQETQYF
>.|.|TRBV3-1/TRBV3-2|TRBJ1-2
TGTGCCAGCAGCCAAGATTACGAGGGTGGCTACACCTTC
CASSQDYEGGYTF
>TRBD2|.|TRBV18|TRBJ2-3
TGTGCCAGCTCACCACTCGGGGGGGATACGCAGTATTTT
CASSPLGGDTQYF
>TRBD1|.|TRBV6-6|TRBJ1-6
TGTGCCAGTACAGGGGGAATAAATTCACCCCTCCACTTT
CASTGGINSPLHF
>TRBD2|.|TRBV5-1|TRBJ2-3
TGCGCCAGCAGCATCCCGGGGGGGGGTACGCAGTATTTT
CASSIPGGGTQYF
>.|few|TRBV2|TRBJ1-6
TGTGCCAGCAGATCAGCGACAGGAGTTATATCACCCCTCCACTTT
CASRSATGVISPLHF
>.|.|TRBV6-5|TRBJ1-4
TGTGCCAGCAGTTACGAAGGAGCACCTAATGAAAAACTGTTTTTT
CASSYEGAPNEKLFF
>.|.|TRBV5-1|TRBJ1-1
TGCGCCAGCAGCGCGGCGGGACCTAACACTGAAGCTTTCTTT
CASSAAGPNTEAFF
>TRBD1|.|TRBV28|TRBJ2-3
TGTGCCAGCAGTTCAGGGGGATGGCGGGGCACAGATACGCAGTATTTT
CASSSGGWRGTDTQYF
>.|.|TRBV11-2|TRBJ1-1
TGTGCCAGCAGCCCCTTGGGATTGATCCGCGGGACTGAAGCTTTCTTT
CASSPLGLIRGTEAFF
>.|.|TRBV19|TRBJ1-5
TGTGCCAGTAGTATACGGGGGGGCAATCAGCCCCAGCATTTT
CASSIRGGNQPQHF
>.|once|TRBV9|TRBJ1-3
TGTGCCAGCAGCGTAGATTACTCTGGAAACACCATATATTTT
CASSVDYSGNTIYF
>.|.|TRBV3-1/TRBV3-2|TRBJ2-6
TGTGCCAGCAGGGCCTCTGGGGCCAACGTCCTGACTTTC
CASRASGANVLTF
>.|.|TRBV6-5|TRBJ2-7
TGTGCCAGCAGTAACGGACAGATCACCTACGAGCAGTACTTC
CASSNGQITYEQYF
>.|.|TRBV12-2|TRBJ1-6
TGTGCAAGTCGCCCCCCGGTAAAAGAGGGTTGTTATAATTCACCCCTCCACTTT
CASRPPVKEGCYNSPLHF
>.|.|TRBV5-4|TRBJ2-3
TGTAGCGAGGCAGAAGATACGCAGTATTTT
CSEAEDTQYF
>.|few|TRBV28|TRBJ1-2
TGTGCCAGCAGTTTATCGGGGATCGGCTACACCTTC
CASSLSGIGYTF
>TRBD1|.|TRBV6-2/TRBV6-3|TRBJ2-2
TGTGCCAGCAGCCCCCCAGGGGGCACCGGGGAGCTGTTTTTT
CASSPPGGTGELFF
>.|.|TRBV6-5|TRBJ1-1
TGTGCCAGTGCGTCCCAGGCCAGGGACACTGAAGCTTTCTTT
CASASQARDTEAFF
>.|.|TRBV10-2|TRBJ2-2
TGCGCCAGCAGGCGCGGGGCCAACACCGGGGAGCTGTTTTTT
CASRRGANTGELFF
>TRBD1|.|TRBV3-1/TRBV3-2|TRBJ2-6
TGTGCCAGCAGCCCGTCCCGGGACAGGGGACTGACTTTC
CASSPSRDRGLTF
>.|.|TRBV11-2|TRBJ2-1
TGTGCCAGCAGCTTTCAGTGGGCTCTCTCCTACAATGAGCAGTTCTTC
CASSFQWALSYNEQFF
>.|.|TRBV9|TRBJ2-3
TGTGCCAGCAGCCCCCAGAGTCCGGAGACAGATACGCAGTATTTT
CASSPQSPETDTQYF
>.|.|TRBV3-1/TRBV3-2|TRBJ2-3
TGTGCCAGCAGCCAGAAATTAATCCAGGGGATAACGCAGTATTTT
CASSQKLIQGITQYF
>TRBD1|.|TRBV10-1|TRBJ2-7
TGCGCCAGCAGCGGCTCCGGGACAGCAACCTACGAGCAGTACTTC
CASSGSGTATYEQYF
>TRBD1|.|TRBV2|TRBJ2-7
TGTGCCAGCAGGGCCACCGGGACAGGCTCCTACGAGCAGTACTTC
CASRATGTGSYEQYF
>.|few|TRBV12-3/TRBV12-4|TRBJ2-1
TGTGCCAGCAGTTTATCCGGGGACAATGAGCAGTTCTTC
CASSLSGDNEQFF
>.|few|TRBV7-8|TRBJ2-1
TGTGCCAGCAGCTTAGAGGCGGGGAGTCTCTACAATGAGCAGTTCTTC
CASSLEAGSLYNEQFF
>TRBD1|.|TRBV6-6|TRBJ2-7
TGTGCCAGCAGTTCCGACAGGGCCTACGAGCAGTACTTC
CASSSDRAYEQYF
>.|.|TRBV10-2|TRBJ2-1
TGCGCCAGCACCGGTCCCTCGAACAATGAGCAGTTCTTC
CASTGPSNNEQFF
>.|many|TRBV15|TRBJ1-2
TGTGCCACCAGCAGACCGGGCTATGGCTACACCTTC
CATSRPGYGYTF
>.|once|TRBV19|TRBJ2-5
TGTGCCAGTCAGGGGAACGTTTTGGAGACCCAGTACTTC
CASQGNVLETQYF